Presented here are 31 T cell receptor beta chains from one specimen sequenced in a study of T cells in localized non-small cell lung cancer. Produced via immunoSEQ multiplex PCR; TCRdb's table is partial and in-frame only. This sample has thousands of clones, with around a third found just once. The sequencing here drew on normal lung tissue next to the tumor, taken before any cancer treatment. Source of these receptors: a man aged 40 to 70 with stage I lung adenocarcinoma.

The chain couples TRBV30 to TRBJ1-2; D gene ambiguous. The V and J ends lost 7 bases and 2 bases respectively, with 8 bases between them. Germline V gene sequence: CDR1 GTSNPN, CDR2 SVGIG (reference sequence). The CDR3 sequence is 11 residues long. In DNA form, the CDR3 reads TGTGCCTTTACACCGAACTATGGCTACACCTTC. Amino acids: CAFTPNYGYTF.

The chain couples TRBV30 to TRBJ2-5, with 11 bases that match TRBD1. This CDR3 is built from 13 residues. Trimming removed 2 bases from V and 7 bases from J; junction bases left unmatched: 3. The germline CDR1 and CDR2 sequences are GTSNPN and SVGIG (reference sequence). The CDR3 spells CAWSLGTGGTQYF. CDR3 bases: TGTGCCTGGAGTCTCGGGACAGGGGGGACCCAGTACTTC.

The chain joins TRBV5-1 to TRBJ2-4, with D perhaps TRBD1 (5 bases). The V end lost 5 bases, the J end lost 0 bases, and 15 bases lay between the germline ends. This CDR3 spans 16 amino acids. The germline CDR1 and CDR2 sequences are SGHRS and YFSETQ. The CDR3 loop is CASRRGPSEAKNIQYF. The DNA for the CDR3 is TGCGCCAGCAGAAGGGGCCCTTCTGAAGCCAAAAACATTCAGTACTTC.

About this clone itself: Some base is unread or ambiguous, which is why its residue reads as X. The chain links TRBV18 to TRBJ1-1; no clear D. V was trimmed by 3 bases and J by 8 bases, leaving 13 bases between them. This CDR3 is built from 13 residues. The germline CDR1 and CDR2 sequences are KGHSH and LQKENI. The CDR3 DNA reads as TGTGCCAGCTCACCTGATGGGAYTGGCGAAGCTTTCTTT. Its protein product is CASSPDGXGEAFF.

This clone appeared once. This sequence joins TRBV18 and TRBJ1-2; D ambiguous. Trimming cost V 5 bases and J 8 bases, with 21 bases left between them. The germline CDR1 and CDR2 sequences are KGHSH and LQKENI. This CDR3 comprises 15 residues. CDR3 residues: CASSTDQTLVRGYTF. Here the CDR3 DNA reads TGTGCCAGCTCAACGGACCAGACCCTGGTACGGGGCTACACCTTC.

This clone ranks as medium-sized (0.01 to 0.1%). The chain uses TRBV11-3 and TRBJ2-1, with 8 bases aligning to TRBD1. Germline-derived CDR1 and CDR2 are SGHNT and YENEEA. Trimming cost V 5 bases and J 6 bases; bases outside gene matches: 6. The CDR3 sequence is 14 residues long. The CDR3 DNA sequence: TGTGCCAGCAGCCCGAGGACAGGGCCCAATGAGCAGTTCTTC. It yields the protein CASSPRTGPNEQFF.

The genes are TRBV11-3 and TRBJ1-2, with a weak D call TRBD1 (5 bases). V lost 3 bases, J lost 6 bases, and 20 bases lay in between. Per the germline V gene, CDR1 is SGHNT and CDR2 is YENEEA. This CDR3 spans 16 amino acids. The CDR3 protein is CASSLGVGDAVDGYTF. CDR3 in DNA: TGTGCCAGCAGCTTGGGGGTTGGGGACGCTGTAGATGGCTACACCTTC.

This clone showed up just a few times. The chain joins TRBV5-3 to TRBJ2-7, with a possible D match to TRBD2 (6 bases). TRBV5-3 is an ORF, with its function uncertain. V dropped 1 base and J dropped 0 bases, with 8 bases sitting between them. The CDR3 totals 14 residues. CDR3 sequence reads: CARSLLGSSYEQYF. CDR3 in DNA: TGTGCCAGAAGCTTGCTCGGGAGCTCCTACGAGCAGTACTTC.

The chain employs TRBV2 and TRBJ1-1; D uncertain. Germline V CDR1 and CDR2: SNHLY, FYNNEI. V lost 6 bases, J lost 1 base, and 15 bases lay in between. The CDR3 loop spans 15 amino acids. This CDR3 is CASSAQAGWNTEAFF. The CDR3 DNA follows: TGTGCCAGCAGCGCTCAGGCCGGGTGGAACACTGAAGCTTTCTTT. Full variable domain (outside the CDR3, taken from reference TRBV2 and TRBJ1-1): EPEVTQTPSHQVTQMGQEVILRCVPISNHLYFYWYRQILGQKVEFLVSFYNNEISEKSEIFDDQFSVERPDGSNFTLKIRSTKLEDSAMYFCASSAQAGWNTEAFFGQGTRLTVV.

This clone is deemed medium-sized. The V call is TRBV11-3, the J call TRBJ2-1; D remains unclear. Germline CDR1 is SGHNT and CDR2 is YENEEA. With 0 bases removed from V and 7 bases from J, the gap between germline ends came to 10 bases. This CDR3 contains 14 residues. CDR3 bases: TGTGCCAGCAGCTTAGACCGGGTAGGGAATGAGCAGTTCTTC. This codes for CASSLDRVGNEQFF.

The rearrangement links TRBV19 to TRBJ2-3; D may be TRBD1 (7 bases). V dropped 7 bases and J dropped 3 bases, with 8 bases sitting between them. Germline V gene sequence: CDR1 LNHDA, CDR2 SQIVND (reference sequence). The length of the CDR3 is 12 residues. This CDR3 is CASTGGTDTQYF. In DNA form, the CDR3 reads TGTGCCAGTACAGGGGGGACAGATACGCAGTATTTT.

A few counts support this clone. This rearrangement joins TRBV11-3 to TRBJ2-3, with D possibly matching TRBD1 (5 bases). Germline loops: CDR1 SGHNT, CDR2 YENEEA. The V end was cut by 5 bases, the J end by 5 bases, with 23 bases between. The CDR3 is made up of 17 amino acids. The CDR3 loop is CASSQSPLGPQGDTQYF. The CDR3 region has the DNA TGTGCCAGCAGCCAATCTCCTCTGGGGCCTCAGGGAGATACGCAGTATTTT. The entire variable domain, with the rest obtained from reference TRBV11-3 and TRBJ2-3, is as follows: EAGVVQSPRYKIIEKKQPVAFWCNPISGHNTLYWYLQNLGQGPELLIRYENEEAVDDSQLPKDRFSAERLKGVDSTLKIQPAELGDSAVYLCASSQSPLGPQGDTQYFGPGTRLTVL.

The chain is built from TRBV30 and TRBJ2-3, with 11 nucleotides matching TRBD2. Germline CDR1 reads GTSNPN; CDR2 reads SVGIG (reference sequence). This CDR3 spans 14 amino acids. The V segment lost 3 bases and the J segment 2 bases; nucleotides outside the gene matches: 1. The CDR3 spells CAWRGLAVTDTQYF. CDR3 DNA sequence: TGTGCCTGGAGGGGACTAGCGGTCACAGATACGCAGTATTTT. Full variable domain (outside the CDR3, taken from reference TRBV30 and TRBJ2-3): SQTIHQWPATLVQPVGSPLSLECTVEGTSNPNLYWYRQAAGRGLQLLFYSVGIGQISSEVPQNLSASRPQDRQFILSSKKLLLSDSGFYLCAWRGLAVTDTQYFGPGTRLTVL.

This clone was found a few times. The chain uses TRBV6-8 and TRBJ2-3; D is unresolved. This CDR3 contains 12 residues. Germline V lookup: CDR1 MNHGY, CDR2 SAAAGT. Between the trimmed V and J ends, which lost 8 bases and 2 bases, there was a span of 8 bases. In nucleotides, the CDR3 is TGTGCCAGCTATGAGAACACAGATACGCAGTATTTT. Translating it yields CASYENTDTQYF.

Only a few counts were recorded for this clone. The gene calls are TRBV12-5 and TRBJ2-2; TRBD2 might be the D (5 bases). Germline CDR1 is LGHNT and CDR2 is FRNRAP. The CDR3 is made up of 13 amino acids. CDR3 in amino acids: CASVRGYTGELFF. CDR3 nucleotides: TGTGCCAGCGTCCGGGGTTACACCGGGGAGCTGTTTTTT.

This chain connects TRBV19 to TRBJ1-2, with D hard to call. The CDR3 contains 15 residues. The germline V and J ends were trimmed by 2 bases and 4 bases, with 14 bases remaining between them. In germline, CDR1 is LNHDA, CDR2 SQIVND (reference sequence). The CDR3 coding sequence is TGTGCCAGTAGTATACCCCGGGCAGACATCTATGGCTACACCTTC. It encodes CASSIPRADIYGYTF.

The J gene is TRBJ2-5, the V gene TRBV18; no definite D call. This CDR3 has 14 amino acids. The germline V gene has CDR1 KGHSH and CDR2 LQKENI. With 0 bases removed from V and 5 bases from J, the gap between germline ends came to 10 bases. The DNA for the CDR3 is TGTGCCAGCTCACCACCGTCCGGCAGGGAGACCCAGTACTTC. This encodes CASSPPSGRETQYF. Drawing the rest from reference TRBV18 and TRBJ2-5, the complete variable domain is NAGVMQNPRHLVRRRGQEARLRCSPMKGHSHVYWYRQLPEEGLKFMVYLQKENIIDESGMPKERFSAEFPKEGPSILRIQQVVRGDSAAYFCASSPPSGRETQYFGPGTRLLVL.

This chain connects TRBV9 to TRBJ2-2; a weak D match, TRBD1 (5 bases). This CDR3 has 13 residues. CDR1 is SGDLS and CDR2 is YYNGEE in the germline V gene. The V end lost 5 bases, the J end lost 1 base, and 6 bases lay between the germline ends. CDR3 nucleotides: TGTGCCAGCAGTACAGGGAACACCGGGGAGCTGTTTTTT. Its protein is CASSTGNTGELFF. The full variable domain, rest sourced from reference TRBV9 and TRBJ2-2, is DSGVTQTPKHLITATGQRVTLRCSPRSGDLSVYWYQQSLDQGLQFLIQYYNGEERAKGNILERFSAQQFPDLHSELNLSSLELGDSALYFCASSTGNTGELFFGEGSRLTVL.

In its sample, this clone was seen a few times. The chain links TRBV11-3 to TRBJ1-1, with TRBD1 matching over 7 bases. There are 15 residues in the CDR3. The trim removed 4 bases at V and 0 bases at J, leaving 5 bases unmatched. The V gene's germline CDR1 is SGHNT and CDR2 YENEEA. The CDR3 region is CASSSTGLMNTEAFF. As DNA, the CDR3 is TGTGCCAGCAGCTCGACAGGGCTCATGAACACTGAAGCTTTCTTT. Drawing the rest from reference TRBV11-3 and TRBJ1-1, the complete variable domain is EAGVVQSPRYKIIEKKQPVAFWCNPISGHNTLYWYLQNLGQGPELLIRYENEEAVDDSQLPKDRFSAERLKGVDSTLKIQPAELGDSAVYLCASSSTGLMNTEAFFGQGTRLTVV.

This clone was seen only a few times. Written as DNA, the CDR3 is TGTGCCAGCAGCTTCGGGACTCCCTCCACCGGGGAGCTGTTTTTT. This sequence encodes CASSFGTPSTGELFF. The chain has TRBV9 and TRBJ2-2, with a tentative D call TRBD2 (6 bases). From germline, CDR1 is SGDLS and CDR2 YYNGEE. This CDR3 spans 15 amino acids. V was trimmed by 4 bases and J by 4 bases, leaving 14 bases between them.

CDR3 nucleotides: TGTGCCAGTAGCGCCGGGACAGGGGTTGCAGAGCAGTACTTC. It specifies CASSAGTGVAEQYF. This rearrangement joins TRBV19 to TRBJ2-7, with 10 positions matching TRBD1. CDR1 is LNHDA, CDR2 SQIVND, per germline (reference sequence). The CDR3 covers 14 residues. J lost 7 bases, V lost 6 bases, and 9 bases had no gene match.

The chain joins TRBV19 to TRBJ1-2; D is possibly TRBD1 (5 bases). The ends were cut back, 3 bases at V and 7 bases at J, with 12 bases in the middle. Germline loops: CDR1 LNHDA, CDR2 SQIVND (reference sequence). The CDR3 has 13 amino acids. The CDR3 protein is CASSIGQGGGYTF. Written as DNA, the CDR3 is TGTGCCAGTAGTATCGGGCAGGGTGGTGGCTACACCTTC.

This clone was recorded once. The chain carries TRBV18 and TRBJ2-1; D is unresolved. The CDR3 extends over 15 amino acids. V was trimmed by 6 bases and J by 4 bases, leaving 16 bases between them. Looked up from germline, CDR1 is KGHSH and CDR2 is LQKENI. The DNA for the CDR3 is TGTGCCAGCTCCCCCACTCTTCAAACTTACAATGAGCAGTTCTTC. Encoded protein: CASSPTLQTYNEQFF.

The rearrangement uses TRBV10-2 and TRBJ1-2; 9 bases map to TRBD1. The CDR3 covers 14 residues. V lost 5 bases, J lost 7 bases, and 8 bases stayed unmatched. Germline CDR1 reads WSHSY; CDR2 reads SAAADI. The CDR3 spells CASSLNRGQGGYTF. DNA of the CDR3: TGCGCCAGCAGTCTCAACAGGGGGCAGGGTGGCTACACCTTC.

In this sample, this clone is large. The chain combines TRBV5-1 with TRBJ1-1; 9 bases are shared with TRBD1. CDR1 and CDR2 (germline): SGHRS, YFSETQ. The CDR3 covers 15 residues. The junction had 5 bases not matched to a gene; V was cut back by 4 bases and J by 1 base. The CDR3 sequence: CASSPRDRENTEAFF. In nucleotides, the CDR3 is TGCGCCAGCAGCCCCCGGGACAGGGAGAACACTGAAGCTTTCTTT.

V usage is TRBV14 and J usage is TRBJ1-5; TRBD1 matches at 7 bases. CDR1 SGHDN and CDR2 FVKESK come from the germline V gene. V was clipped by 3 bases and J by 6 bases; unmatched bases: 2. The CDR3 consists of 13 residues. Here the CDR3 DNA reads TGTGCCAGCAGCCAGAACAGGGGTCAGCCCCAGCATTTT. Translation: CASSQNRGQPQHF.

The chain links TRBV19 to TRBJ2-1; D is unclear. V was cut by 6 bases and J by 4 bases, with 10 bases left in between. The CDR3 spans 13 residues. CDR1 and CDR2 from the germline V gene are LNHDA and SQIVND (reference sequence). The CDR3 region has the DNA TGTGCCAGTAGCGCATGGGTATACAATGAGCAGTTCTTC. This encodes CASSAWVYNEQFF.

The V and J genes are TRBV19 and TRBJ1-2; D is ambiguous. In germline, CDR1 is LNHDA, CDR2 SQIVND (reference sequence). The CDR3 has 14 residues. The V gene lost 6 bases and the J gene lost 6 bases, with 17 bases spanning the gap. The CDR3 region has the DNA TGTGCCAGTAGACGCGGGCCCAGCGAGGATGGCTACACCTTC. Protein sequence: CASRRGPSEDGYTF.

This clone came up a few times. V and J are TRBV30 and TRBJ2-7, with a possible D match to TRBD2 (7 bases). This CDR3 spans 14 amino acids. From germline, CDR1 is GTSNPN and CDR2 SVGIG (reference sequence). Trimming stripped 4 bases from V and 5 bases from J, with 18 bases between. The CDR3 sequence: CAWNLGGADNEQYF. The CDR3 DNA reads TGTGCCTGGAACCTAGGGGGGGCGGACAACGAGCAGTACTTC.

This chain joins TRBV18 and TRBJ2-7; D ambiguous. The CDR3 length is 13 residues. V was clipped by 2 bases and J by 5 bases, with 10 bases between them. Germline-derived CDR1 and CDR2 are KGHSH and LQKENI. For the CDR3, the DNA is TGTGCCAGCTCACCAGAAACAAAGAACGAGCAGTACTTC. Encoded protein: CASSPETKNEQYF.

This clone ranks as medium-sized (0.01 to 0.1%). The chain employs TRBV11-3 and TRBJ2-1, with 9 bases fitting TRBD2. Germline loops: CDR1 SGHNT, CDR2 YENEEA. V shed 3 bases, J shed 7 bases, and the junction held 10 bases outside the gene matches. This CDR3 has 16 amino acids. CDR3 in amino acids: CASSLGGLAGRNEQFF. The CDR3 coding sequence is TGTGCCAGCAGCTTGGGCGGCCTAGCGGGGAGGAATGAGCAGTTCTTC.